This entry lists 19 T cell receptor beta chains sequenced from one sample in a study of OX40 agonist ivuxolimab in advanced cancers. The table came from immunoSEQ multiplex PCR; TCRdb's copy has only in-frame clones and leaves some out. The sample carries approximately 97,000 clones, about nine tenths recorded once. This specimen consisted of CD4+ or CD8+ T cells sorted from blood, obtained in a trial of the OX40 agonist ivuxolimab. The receptor set was obtained from an adult with an advanced solid tumor such as melanoma, head and neck, liver or kidney cancer.

CDR3: CASSPVLSGTEAFF. The CDR3 nucleotides are TGTGCCAGCAGTCCGGTACTGTCGGGTACTGAAGCTTTCTTT. This chain joins TRBV6-5 and TRBJ1-1, with D unclear. The germline V and J ends were trimmed by 5 bases and 5 bases, with 15 bases remaining between them. The germline V gene encodes CDR1 MNHEY and CDR2 SVGAGI. This CDR3 contains 14 residues.

The sample holds one count of this clone. This sequence joins TRBV9 and TRBJ2-5, with D maybe TRBD2 (6 bases). Germline CDR1 is SGDLS and CDR2 is YYNGEE. The CDR3 consists of 14 residues. V lost 0 bases and J 1 base, leaving 7 bases between the germline ends. The CDR3 DNA reads TGTGCCAGCAGCGTAGGGACTACCCAAGAGACCCAGTACTTC. This encodes CASSVGTTQETQYF.

The V gene is TRBV4-1, the J gene TRBJ2-2, with D perhaps matching TRBD1 (5 bases). This CDR3 is 14 amino acids long. From germline, CDR1 is MGHRA and CDR2 YSYEKL. Trimming took 0 bases from V and 5 from J, leaving 7 bases between them. CDR3: CASSQDPGTGELFF. The DNA of the CDR3 is TGCGCCAGCAGCCAAGATCCAGGGACCGGGGAGCTGTTTTTT.

The CDR3 loop is CASSLVPGETQYF. CDR3 DNA: TGCGCCAGCAGCCTAGTACCAGGGGAGACCCAGTACTTC. The V gene is TRBV4-1, the J gene TRBJ2-5, with D perhaps matching TRBD1 (5 bases). The CDR3 is made up of 13 amino acids. Germline V CDR1 and CDR2: MGHRA, YSYEKL. Trimming shortened V by 4 bases and J by 5 bases, and 11 bases separated the two germline ends.

The chain joins TRBV28 to TRBJ2-2; 13 bases are shared with TRBD2. CDR3 length: 17 residues. Germline-derived CDR1 and CDR2 are MDHEN and SYDVKM. The V gene end was trimmed by 2 bases and the J gene end by 2 bases; junction bases not matched to a gene: 2. CDR3 residues: CASSLGTSGINTGELFF. For the CDR3, the DNA is TGTGCCAGCAGTTTAGGGACTAGCGGGATTAACACCGGGGAGCTGTTTTTT.

This clone has just a few counts. This sequence joins TRBV6-6 and TRBJ1-1; D gene unclear. The CDR3 is 11 residues long. V lost 7 bases to trimming and J lost 7 bases, with 10 bases between them. Germline V lookup: CDR1 MNHNY, CDR2 SVGAGI (reference sequence). CDR3 in DNA: TGTGCCAGCACTCATGGGAGTGAAGCTTTCTTT. Translation gives CASTHGSEAFF.

The V gene is TRBV5-1, the J gene TRBJ1-2, with a weak D call TRBD1 (6 bases). CDR1 is SGHRS, CDR2 YFSETQ, per germline. This CDR3 is built from 14 residues. Trimming removed 1 base from V and 8 bases from J, with 15 bases in between. Here the CDR3 reads CASSLSIGGPGYTF. The CDR3, as DNA: TGCGCCAGCAGCTTGTCAATTGGGGGGCCGGGCTACACCTTC.

The chain links TRBV10-2 to TRBJ2-5, with TRBD2 identical over 10 bases. The V segment lost 7 bases and the J segment 3 bases; nucleotides outside the gene matches: 8. Germline assignment: CDR1 WSHSY and CDR2 SAAADI. The CDR3 is 15 residues long. The CDR3 DNA is TGCGCCAGCAAGGGTAGCGGGGGGCCAAAAGAGACCCAGTACTTC. Translating gives CASKGSGGPKETQYF.

The chain links TRBV10-1 to TRBJ1-1; the D is unclear. This CDR3 contains 14 residues. V shed 5 bases and J shed 7 bases, with 17 bases lying between them. Germline-derived CDR1 and CDR2 are WNHNN and SYGVQD (reference sequence). The CDR3 DNA sequence: TGCGCCAGCAGTACCGGGCCTTTCTCGGGTGAAGCTTTCTTT. Translating it yields CASSTGPFSGEAFF.

The chain joins TRBV7-9 to TRBJ2-7; D possibly corresponds to TRBD1 (5 bases). V was cut by 5 bases and J by 5 bases, with 13 bases left in between. The CDR3 length is 13 residues. Germline lookup yields CDR1 SEHNR and CDR2 FQNEAQ (reference sequence). CDR3 residues: CASSPPLGDEQYF. The DNA for the CDR3 is TGTGCCAGCAGCCCTCCCCTAGGGGACGAGCAGTACTTC.

This clone turned up a few times. This chain links TRBV30 with TRBJ1-3; a weak D match, TRBD1 (5 bases). This CDR3 contains 17 residues. The germline V gene has CDR1 GTSNPN and CDR2 SVGIG (reference sequence). Trimming took 0 bases from V and 0 from J, leaving 15 bases between them. The DNA for the CDR3 is TGTGCCTGGAGTGTAAAGGGAAGGGGTCTCTCTGGAAACACCATATATTTT. Amino acid sequence: CAWSVKGRGLSGNTIYF.

The genes are TRBV6-5 and TRBJ2-1; 11 bases fit TRBD2. J gave up 3 bases and V 6 bases, and 4 bases lay outside the gene matches. The V gene's germline CDR1 is MNHEY and CDR2 SVGAGI. The CDR3 runs to 15 residues. The CDR3 loop reads CASRRLAGYYNEQFF. Written as DNA, the CDR3 is TGTGCCAGCAGAAGACTAGCGGGATACTACAATGAGCAGTTCTTC.

The chain employs TRBV7-3 and TRBJ2-1, with D possibly being TRBD2 (6 bases). Germline CDR1 SGHTA, CDR2 FQGTGA. This CDR3 spans 17 amino acids. V lost 3 bases to trimming and J lost 2 bases, with 17 bases between them. The CDR3 sequence: CASSFSIAAGTYNEQFF. In DNA, the CDR3 is TGTGCCAGCAGCTTTTCCATAGCGGCAGGAACCTACAATGAGCAGTTCTTC.

V and J are TRBV7-3 and TRBJ1-3; 9 bases agree with TRBD1. The ends lost 5 bases at V and 0 bases at J; junction bases unmatched: 8. The CDR3 is 17 amino acids. Germline V lookup: CDR1 SGHTA, CDR2 FQGTGA. The CDR3 is CASSVQGATHSGNTIYF. The CDR3 coding sequence is TGTGCCAGCAGCGTACAGGGGGCGACGCACTCTGGAAACACCATATATTTT.

The V call is TRBV7-9, the J call TRBJ2-3; maybe TRBD2 (6 bases). Germline CDR1 and CDR2: SEHNR and FQNEAQ (reference sequence). The CDR3 extends over 15 amino acids. V lost 2 bases and J 3 bases, leaving 12 bases between the germline ends. The CDR3 nucleotides are TGTGCCAGCAGCTTAATGGCGGGAACGACAGATACGCAGTATTTT. Translation: CASSLMAGTTDTQYF.

The gene calls are TRBV11-1 and TRBJ2-5; possibly TRBD1 or TRBD2 for D (5 bases each). The germline V gene encodes CDR1 SGHAT and CDR2 FQDESV (reference sequence). The CDR3 runs to 13 residues. Trimming cost V 5 bases and J 5 bases, with 12 bases left between them. The CDR3 protein is CASSRPGRETQYF. The CDR3 nucleotides are TGTGCCAGCAGCCGCCCGGGGCGGGAGACCCAGTACTTC.

This chain uses TRBV18 with TRBJ1-5; D gene unclear. Trimming left V 3 bases short and J 2 bases short, with 8 bases between. The CDR3 sequence is 14 residues long. CDR1 is KGHSH and CDR2 is LQKENI in the germline V gene. CDR3 in amino acids: CASSPGDGNQPQHF. The CDR3 nucleotides are TGTGCCAGCTCACCCGGTGATGGCAATCAGCCCCAGCATTTT.

Relative to its sample, this clone is medium-sized (0.01 to 0.1%). The chain employs TRBV19 and TRBJ1-5, with TRBD1 matching over 7 bases. The CDR3 extends over 13 amino acids. The ends lost 6 bases at V and 4 bases at J; junction bases unmatched: 3. CDR1 LNHDA and CDR2 SQIVND come from the germline V gene (reference sequence). In nucleotides, the CDR3 is TGTGCCAGTAGGACAGGGACTAATCAGCCCCAGCATTTT. Translating gives CASRTGTNQPQHF. The full variable domain, in which reference TRBV19 and TRBJ1-5 provide the parts outside the CDR3, is DGGITQSPKYLFRKEGQNVTLSCEQNLNHDAMYWYRQDPGQGLRLIYYSQIVNDFQKGDIAEGYSVSREKKESFPLTVTSAQKNPTAFYLCASRTGTNQPQHFGDGTRLSIL.

This rearrangement joins TRBV5-1 to TRBJ2-3; no reliable D call. V gave up 6 bases and J gave up 0 bases, with 11 bases separating them. The CDR3 contains 14 residues. Germline V CDR1 and CDR2: SGHRS, YFSETQ. The CDR3 DNA sequence: TGCGCCAGCAACCTAGGTTCGAGCACAGATACGCAGTATTTT. As protein: CASNLGSSTDTQYF.